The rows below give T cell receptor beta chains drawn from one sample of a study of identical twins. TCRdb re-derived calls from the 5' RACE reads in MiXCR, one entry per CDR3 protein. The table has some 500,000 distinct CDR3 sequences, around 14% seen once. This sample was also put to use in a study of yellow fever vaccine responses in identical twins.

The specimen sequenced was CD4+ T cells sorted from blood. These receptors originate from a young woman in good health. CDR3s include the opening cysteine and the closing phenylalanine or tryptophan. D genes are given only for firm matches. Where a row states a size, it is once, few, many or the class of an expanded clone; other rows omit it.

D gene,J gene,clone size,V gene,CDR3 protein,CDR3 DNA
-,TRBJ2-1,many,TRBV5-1,CASSSDTYNEQFF,TGCGCCAGCAGCTCTGACACGTACAATGAGCAGTTCTTC
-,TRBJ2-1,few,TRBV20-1,CSAEDSRGEQFF,TGCAGTGCTGAGGACAGCAGGGGTGAGCAGTTCTTC
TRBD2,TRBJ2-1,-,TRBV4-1,CASSQAPSGGSYNEQFF,TGCGCCAGCAGCCAAGCTCCTAGCGGGGGGTCCTACAATGAGCAGTTCTTC
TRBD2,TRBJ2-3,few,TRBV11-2,CASSLVGGLAGGRDTQYF,TGTGCCAGCAGCTTAGTCGGGGGACTAGCGGGAGGTAGAGATACGCAGTATTTT
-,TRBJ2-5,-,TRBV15,CATSRGKGKGQETQYF,TGTGCCACCAGCAGAGGAAAGGGGAAGGGGCAAGAGACCCAGTACTTC
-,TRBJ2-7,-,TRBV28,CASSFLSEQYF,TGTGCCAGCAGTTTCCTTAGCGAGCAGTACTTC
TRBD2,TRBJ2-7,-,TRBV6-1,CASRPRAGVDEQYF,TGTGCCAGCAGACCTCGGGCGGGAGTGGACGAGCAGTACTTC
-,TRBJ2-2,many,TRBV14,CASSHPRAGLFF,TGTGCCAGCAGCCACCCGCGAGCGGGGCTGTTTTTT
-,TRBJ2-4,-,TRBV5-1,CASSPDAANIQYF,TGCGCCAGCAGCCCGGATGCGGCTAACATTCAGTACTTC
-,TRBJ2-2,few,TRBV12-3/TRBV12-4,CASSQGGAGTGELFF,TGTGCCAGCAGCCAGGGGGGAGCGGGCACCGGGGAGCTGTTTTTT
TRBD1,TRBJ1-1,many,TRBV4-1,CASSQADRDNTEAFF,TGCGCCAGCAGCCAAGCTGACAGGGACAACACTGAAGCTTTCTTT
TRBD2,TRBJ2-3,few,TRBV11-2,CASSLGGLAGDTDTQYF,TGTGCCAGCAGCTTAGGAGGACTAGCGGGGGACACAGATACGCAGTATTTT
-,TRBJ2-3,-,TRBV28,CAIAASTDTQYF,TGTGCAATAGCGGCTAGCACAGATACGCAGTATTTT
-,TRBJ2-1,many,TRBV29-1,CSVGDNYNEQFF,TGCAGCGTTGGGGACAACTACAATGAGCAGTTCTTC
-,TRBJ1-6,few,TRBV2,CASTFQGLLHF,TGTGCCAGCACTTTTCAAGGGTTACTCCACTTT
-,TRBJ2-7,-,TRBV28,CASLGPISGQYF,TGTGCCAGCCTCGGACCCATCTCCGGGCAGTACTTC
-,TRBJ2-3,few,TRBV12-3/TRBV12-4,CASSSINTDTQYF,TGTGCCAGCAGTTCTATCAACACAGATACGCAGTATTTT
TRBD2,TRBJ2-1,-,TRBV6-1,CASSGKTSGSSRQFF,TGTGCCAGCAGTGGAAAGACTAGCGGGAGCTCTAGGCAGTTCTTC
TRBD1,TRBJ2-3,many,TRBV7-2,CASSPGQGSTDTQYF,TGTGCCAGCAGCCCGGGACAGGGGTCTACAGATACGCAGTATTTT
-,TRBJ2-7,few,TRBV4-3,CASSQRTGNEQYF,TGCGCCAGCAGCCAACGCACAGGGAACGAGCAGTACTTC
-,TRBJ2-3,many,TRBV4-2,CASSQEYRDDTDTQYF,TGTGCCAGCAGCCAAGAATACCGGGACGACACAGATACGCAGTATTTT
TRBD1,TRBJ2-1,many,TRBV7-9,CASSSPGQGVWRQFF,TGTGCCAGCAGCTCACCGGGACAGGGGGTTTGGAGGCAGTTCTTC